Listed below are T cell receptor beta chains from one sample, sequenced in a study of human T cells and chemical hapten exposure. TCRdb reprocessed the RACE reads with MiXCR, giving one entry per CDR3 protein. The sample holds tens of thousands of distinct CDR3 sequences; 3.7% are singletons and the top ten take about 6%. Sequenced material: whole blood. The receptors originated from a human donor in good health. Some clones in this sample may be carry-over from other donors' samples. Both conserved end residues are part of each CDR3. The order of the fields is V gene, J gene, CDR3 protein.

v_call: TRBV6-5; j_call: TRBJ2-5; cdr3_aa: CASSYEYRDRLELGVYF
v_call: TRBV15; j_call: TRBJ1-2; cdr3_aa: CATSRPPTIGFTNGYTF
v_call: TRBV9; j_call: TRBJ2-3; cdr3_aa: CASSWTSGSSRTDTQYF
v_call: TRBV3-1; j_call: TRBJ1-5; cdr3_aa: CASSQEGGQPQHF
v_call: TRBV6-6; j_call: TRBJ2-6; cdr3_aa: CASTHPGKASGANVLTF
v_call: TRBV7-2; j_call: TRBJ2-3; cdr3_aa: CASSLQLAGRAASTDTQYF
v_call: TRBV5-1; j_call: TRBJ2-6; cdr3_aa: CASSLGGSGANVLTF
v_call: TRBV12-3/TRBV12-4; j_call: TRBJ1-5; cdr3_aa: CASSLALGQGSQPQHF
v_call: TRBV28; j_call: TRBJ1-1; cdr3_aa: CASRWGKNTEAFF
v_call: TRBV2; j_call: TRBJ2-3; cdr3_aa: CASSEAAGTDTQYF
v_call: TRBV7-9; j_call: TRBJ2-7; cdr3_aa: CASSAGSSYEQYF
v_call: TRBV12-3/TRBV12-4; j_call: TRBJ2-3; cdr3_aa: CASGPGTGSQYF
v_call: TRBV5-6; j_call: TRBJ2-2; cdr3_aa: CASIRGTGGLVVGELFF
v_call: TRBV7-9; j_call: TRBJ2-1; cdr3_aa: CASSFSGHGHNEQFF
v_call: TRBV7-2; j_call: TRBJ1-3; cdr3_aa: CASSWDRASGNTIYF
v_call: TRBV11-2; j_call: TRBJ2-5; cdr3_aa: CASSSQGKETQYF
v_call: TRBV7-3; j_call: TRBJ2-7; cdr3_aa: CASSLTAGGASYEQYF
v_call: TRBV20-1; j_call: TRBJ2-7; cdr3_aa: CSARGSGLSYEQYF
v_call: TRBV6-5; j_call: TRBJ1-2; cdr3_aa: CASSPPHERDMLEF
v_call: TRBV7-7; j_call: TRBJ2-3; cdr3_aa: CASSPGLAGDTQYF
v_call: TRBV19; j_call: TRBJ2-3; cdr3_aa: CASRDTSTDTQYF
v_call: TRBV10-2; j_call: TRBJ2-3; cdr3_aa: CASSEMRTDTQYF
v_call: TRBV12-3/TRBV12-4; j_call: TRBJ2-1; cdr3_aa: CASSPRGKGLLVNEQFF
v_call: TRBV6-1; j_call: TRBJ2-3; cdr3_aa: CASFFDSTDTQYF
v_call: TRBV29-1; j_call: TRBJ2-3; cdr3_aa: CSVGSGGLSTDTQYF
v_call: TRBV19; j_call: TRBJ1-5; cdr3_aa: CASSILTASNQPQHF
v_call: TRBV15; j_call: TRBJ1-5; cdr3_aa: CATSGPGTGKGNQPQHF
v_call: TRBV2; j_call: TRBJ1-6; cdr3_aa: CASRQGNLDNSPLHF
v_call: TRBV7-2; j_call: TRBJ2-3; cdr3_aa: CASSFRQGRPDTQYF
v_call: TRBV30; j_call: TRBJ1-2; cdr3_aa: CAWSPTGPVAGYTF
v_call: TRBV4-1; j_call: TRBJ2-7; cdr3_aa: CASSQDQYRGASYEQYF
v_call: TRBV9; j_call: TRBJ2-7; cdr3_aa: CASSLDPDYEQYF
v_call: TRBV6-5; j_call: TRBJ1-1; cdr3_aa: CASSYSKTGVTEAFF
v_call: TRBV3-1; j_call: TRBJ1-1; cdr3_aa: CASSRPTTGRGTEAFF
v_call: TRBV27; j_call: TRBJ2-7; cdr3_aa: CASSSTREPVEQYF
v_call: TRBV6-6; j_call: TRBJ1-2; cdr3_aa: CASRQGIYGYTF
v_call: TRBV15; j_call: TRBJ1-5; cdr3_aa: CATSRGGNHPPQHF
v_call: TRBV7-3; j_call: TRBJ2-2; cdr3_aa: CASSLNTGELFF
v_call: TRBV29-1; j_call: TRBJ2-7; cdr3_aa: CSVEGSGGREQYF
v_call: TRBV29-1; j_call: TRBJ2-7; cdr3_aa: CSVAGTESSYEQYF
v_call: TRBV6-4; j_call: TRBJ2-1; cdr3_aa: CASSEAPSSSVRTSGPNEQFF
v_call: TRBV6-2/TRBV6-3; j_call: TRBJ1-6; cdr3_aa: CASSDPLNSPLHF